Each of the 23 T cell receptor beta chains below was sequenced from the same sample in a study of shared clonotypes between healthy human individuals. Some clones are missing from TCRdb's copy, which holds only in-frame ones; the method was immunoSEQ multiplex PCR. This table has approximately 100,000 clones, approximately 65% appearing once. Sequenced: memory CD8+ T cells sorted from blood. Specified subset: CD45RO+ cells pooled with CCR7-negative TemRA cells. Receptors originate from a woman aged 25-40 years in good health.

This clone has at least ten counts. The CDR3: CASSLASSPIYGYTF. Here the CDR3 DNA reads TGTGCCAGCAGCTTAGCTTCCAGTCCGATATATGGCTACACCTTC. V usage is TRBV7-8 and J usage is TRBJ1-2; D is undetermined. V was shortened by 0 bases and J by 5 bases, with 13 bases between the two germline ends. CDR3 length equals 15 residues. The germline V gene has CDR1 SGHVS and CDR2 FQNEAQ. The complete variable domain, with remaining parts taken from reference TRBV7-8 and TRBJ1-2, reads GAGVSQSPRYKVAKRGQDVALRCDPISGHVSLFWYQQALGQGPEFLTYFQNEAQLDKSGLPSDRFFAERPEGSVSTLKIQRTQQEDSAVYLCASSLASSPIYGYTFGSGTRLTVV.

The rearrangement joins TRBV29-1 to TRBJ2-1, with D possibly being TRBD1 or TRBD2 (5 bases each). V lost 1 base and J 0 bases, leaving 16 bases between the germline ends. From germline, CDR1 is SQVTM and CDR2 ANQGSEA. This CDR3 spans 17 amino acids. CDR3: CSVEGGFEVSSYNEQFF. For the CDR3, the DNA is TGCAGCGTTGAAGGGGGGTTCGAGGTGAGCTCCTACAATGAGCAGTTCTTC.

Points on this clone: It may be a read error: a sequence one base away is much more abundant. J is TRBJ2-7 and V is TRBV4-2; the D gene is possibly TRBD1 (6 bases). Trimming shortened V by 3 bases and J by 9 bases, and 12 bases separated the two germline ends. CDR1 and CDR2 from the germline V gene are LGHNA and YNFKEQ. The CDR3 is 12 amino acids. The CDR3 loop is CASSQGTGLQYF. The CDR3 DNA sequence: TGTGCCAGCAGCCAGGGAACAGGGCTGCAGTACTTC.

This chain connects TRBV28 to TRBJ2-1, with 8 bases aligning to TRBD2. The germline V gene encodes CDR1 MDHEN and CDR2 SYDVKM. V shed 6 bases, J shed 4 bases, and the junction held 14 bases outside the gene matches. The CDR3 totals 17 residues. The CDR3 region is CASRTAGLVASYNEQFF. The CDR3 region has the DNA TGTGCCAGCAGAACAGCGGGACTAGTGGCCTCTTACAATGAGCAGTTCTTC. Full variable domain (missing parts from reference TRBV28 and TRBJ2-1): DVKVTQSSRYLVKRTGEKVFLECVQDMDHENMFWYRQDPGLGLRLIYFSYDVKMKEKGDIPEGYSVSREKKERFSLILESASTNQTSMYLCASRTAGLVASYNEQFFGPGTRLTVL.

Here the CDR3 reads CASSAGTSGIGEQFF. As DNA, the CDR3 is TGTGCCAGCAGCGCCGGGACTAGCGGGATCGGAGAGCAGTTCTTC. V and J are TRBV9 and TRBJ2-1; 13 bases line up with TRBD2. With 3 bases clipped from V and 10 bases from J, the junction kept 7 bases outside the gene matches. The CDR3 has 15 residues. From germline, CDR1 is SGDLS and CDR2 YYNGEE.

The CDR3 region has the DNA TGTGCCAGCTCCAATACAGGGGGCAATCAGCCCCAGCATTTT. Protein sequence: CASSNTGGNQPQHF. The V and J genes are TRBV25-1 and TRBJ1-5; 7 positions match TRBD1. The CDR3 has 14 amino acids. J was trimmed by 2 bases and V by 8 bases; bases with no gene match: 6. Germline CDR1 MGHDK, CDR2 SYGVNS.

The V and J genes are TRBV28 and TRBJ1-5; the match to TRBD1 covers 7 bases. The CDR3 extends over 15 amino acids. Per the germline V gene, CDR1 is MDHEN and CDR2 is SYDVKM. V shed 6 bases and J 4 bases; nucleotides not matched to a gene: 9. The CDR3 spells CASRRDSNLNQPQHF. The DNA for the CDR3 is TGTGCCAGCAGGAGGGACAGTAACTTAAATCAGCCCCAGCATTTT. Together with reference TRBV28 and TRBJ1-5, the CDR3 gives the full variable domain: DVKVTQSSRYLVKRTGEKVFLECVQDMDHENMFWYRQDPGLGLRLIYFSYDVKMKEKGDIPEGYSVSREKKERFSLILESASTNQTSMYLCASRRDSNLNQPQHFGDGTRLSIL.

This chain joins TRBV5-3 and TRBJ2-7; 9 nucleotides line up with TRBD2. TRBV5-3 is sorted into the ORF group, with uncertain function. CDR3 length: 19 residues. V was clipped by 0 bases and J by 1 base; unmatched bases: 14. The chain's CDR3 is CARSLAGIIGSGRSYEQYF. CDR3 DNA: TGTGCCAGAAGCTTGGCCGGCATCATCGGTAGCGGGAGATCCTACGAGCAGTACTTC.

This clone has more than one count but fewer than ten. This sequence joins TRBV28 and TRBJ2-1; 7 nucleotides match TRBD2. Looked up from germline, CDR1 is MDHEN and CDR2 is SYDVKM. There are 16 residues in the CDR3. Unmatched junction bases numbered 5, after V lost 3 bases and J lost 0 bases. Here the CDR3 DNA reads TGTGCCAGCAGTTTTGGGGGGAGGGACTCCTACAATGAGCAGTTCTTC. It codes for CASSFGGRDSYNEQFF.

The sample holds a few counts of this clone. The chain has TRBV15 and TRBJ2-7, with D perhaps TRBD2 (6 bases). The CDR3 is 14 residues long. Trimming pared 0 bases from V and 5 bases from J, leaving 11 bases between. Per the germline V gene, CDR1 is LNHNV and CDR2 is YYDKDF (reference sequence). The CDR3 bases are TGTGCCACCAGCAGAGATAGGGCGGGGAACGAGCAGTACTTC. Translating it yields CATSRDRAGNEQYF.

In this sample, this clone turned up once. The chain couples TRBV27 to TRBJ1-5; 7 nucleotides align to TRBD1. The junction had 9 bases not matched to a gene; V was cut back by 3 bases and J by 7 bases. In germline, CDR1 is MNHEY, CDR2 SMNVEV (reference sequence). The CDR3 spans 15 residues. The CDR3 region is CASSFSGQEWQPQHF. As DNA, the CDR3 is TGTGCCAGCAGTTTTTCCGGACAGGAATGGCAGCCCCAGCATTTT.

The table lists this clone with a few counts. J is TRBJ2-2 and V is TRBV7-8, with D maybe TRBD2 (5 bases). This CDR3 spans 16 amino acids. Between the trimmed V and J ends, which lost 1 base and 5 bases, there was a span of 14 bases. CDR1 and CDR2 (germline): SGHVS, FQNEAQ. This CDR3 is CASSLVWIPGTGELFF. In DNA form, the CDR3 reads TGTGCCAGCAGCTTAGTCTGGATCCCGGGGACCGGGGAGCTGTTTTTT.

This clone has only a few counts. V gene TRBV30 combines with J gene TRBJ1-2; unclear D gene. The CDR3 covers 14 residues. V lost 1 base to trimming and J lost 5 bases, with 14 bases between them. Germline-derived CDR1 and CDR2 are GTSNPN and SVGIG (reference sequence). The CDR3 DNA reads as TGTGCCTGGAGTGAGGAAGGGTGGAGTTATGGCTACACCTTC. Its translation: CAWSEEGWSYGYTF.

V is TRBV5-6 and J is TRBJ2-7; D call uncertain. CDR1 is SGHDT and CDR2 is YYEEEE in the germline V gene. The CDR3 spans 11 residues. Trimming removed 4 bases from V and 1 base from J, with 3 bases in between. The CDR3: CASSPSYEQYF. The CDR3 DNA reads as TGTGCCAGCAGCCCTTCCTACGAGCAGTACTTC.

CDR3 nucleotide sequence: TGTGCCAGTAGTAGAGACAGACCAGACCGTAATGGCTACACCTTC. Its protein product is CASSRDRPDRNGYTF. The V and J genes are TRBV19 and TRBJ1-2; D might be TRBD1 (5 bases). V lost 4 bases, J lost 6 bases, and 18 bases lay in between. The CDR3 totals 15 residues. Germline CDR1 LNHDA, CDR2 SQIVND (reference sequence).

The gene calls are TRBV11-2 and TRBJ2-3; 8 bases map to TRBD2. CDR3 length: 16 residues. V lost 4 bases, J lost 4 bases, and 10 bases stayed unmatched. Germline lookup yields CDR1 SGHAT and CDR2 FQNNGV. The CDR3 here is CASSWAVAGPPDTQYF. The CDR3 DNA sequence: TGTGCCAGCAGCTGGGCGGTAGCGGGACCCCCAGATACGCAGTATTTT.

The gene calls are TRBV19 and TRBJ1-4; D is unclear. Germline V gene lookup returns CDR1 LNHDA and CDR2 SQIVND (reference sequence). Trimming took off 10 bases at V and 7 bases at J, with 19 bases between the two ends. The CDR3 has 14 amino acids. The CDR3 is CATASTGSPEKLFF. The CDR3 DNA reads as TGTGCCACCGCATCCACCGGGTCGCCTGAAAAACTGTTTTTT.

In nucleotides, the CDR3 is TGTGCCAGCAGCCCTCGGACTAGCGGGAGGGAGGGGACAGATACGCAGTATTTT. Its translation is CASSPRTSGREGTDTQYF. The chain combines TRBV5-4 with TRBJ2-3; 15 bases fit TRBD2. Germline CDR1 and CDR2: SGHNT and YYREEE (reference sequence). The V gene end was trimmed by 4 bases and the J gene end by 3 bases; junction bases not matched to a gene: 9. The CDR3 runs to 18 residues.

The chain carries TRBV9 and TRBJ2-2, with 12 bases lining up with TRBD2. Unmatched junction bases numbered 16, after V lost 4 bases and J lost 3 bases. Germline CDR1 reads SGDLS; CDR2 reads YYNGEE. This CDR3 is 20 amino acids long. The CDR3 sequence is CASSPQAGTSGSRDTGELFF. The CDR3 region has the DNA TGTGCCAGCAGCCCGCAGGCGGGGACTAGCGGGTCCAGGGACACCGGGGAGCTGTTTTTT.

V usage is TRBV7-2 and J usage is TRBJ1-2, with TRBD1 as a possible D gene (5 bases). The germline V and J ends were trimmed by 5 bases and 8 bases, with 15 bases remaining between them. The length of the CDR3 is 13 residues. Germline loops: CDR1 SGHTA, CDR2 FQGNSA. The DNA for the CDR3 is TGTGCCAGCAGCCCTCTTTGGGGGGAGGGCTACACCTTC. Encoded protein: CASSPLWGEGYTF. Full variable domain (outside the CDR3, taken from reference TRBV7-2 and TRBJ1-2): GAGVSQSPSNKVTEKGKDVELRCDPISGHTALYWYRQSLGQGLEFLIYFQGNSAPDKSGLPSDRFSAERTGGSVSTLTIQRTQQEDSAVYLCASSPLWGEGYTFGSGTRLTVV.

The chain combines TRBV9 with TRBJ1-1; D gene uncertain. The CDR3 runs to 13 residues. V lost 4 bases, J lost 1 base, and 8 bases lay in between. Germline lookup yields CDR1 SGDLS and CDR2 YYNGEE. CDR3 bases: TGTGCCAGCAGCCCCTATCGGAACACTGAAGCTTTCTTT. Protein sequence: CASSPYRNTEAFF. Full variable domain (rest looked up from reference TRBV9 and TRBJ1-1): DSGVTQTPKHLITATGQRVTLRCSPRSGDLSVYWYQQSLDQGLQFLIQYYNGEERAKGNILERFSAQQFPDLHSELNLSSLELGDSALYFCASSPYRNTEAFFGQGTRLTVV.

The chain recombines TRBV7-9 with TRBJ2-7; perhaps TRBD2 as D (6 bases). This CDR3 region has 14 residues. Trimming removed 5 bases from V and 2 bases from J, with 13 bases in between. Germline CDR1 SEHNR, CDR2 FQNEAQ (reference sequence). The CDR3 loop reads CASSQGLEPYEQYF. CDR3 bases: TGTGCCAGCAGCCAGGGACTGGAACCCTACGAGCAGTACTTC.

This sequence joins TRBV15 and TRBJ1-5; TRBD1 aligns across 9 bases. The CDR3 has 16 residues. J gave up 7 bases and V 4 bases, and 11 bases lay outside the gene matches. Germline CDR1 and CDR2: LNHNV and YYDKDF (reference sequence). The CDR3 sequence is CATSIDQGTGGQPQHF. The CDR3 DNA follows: TGTGCCACCAGCATAGATCAGGGAACAGGGGGCCAGCCCCAGCATTTT.